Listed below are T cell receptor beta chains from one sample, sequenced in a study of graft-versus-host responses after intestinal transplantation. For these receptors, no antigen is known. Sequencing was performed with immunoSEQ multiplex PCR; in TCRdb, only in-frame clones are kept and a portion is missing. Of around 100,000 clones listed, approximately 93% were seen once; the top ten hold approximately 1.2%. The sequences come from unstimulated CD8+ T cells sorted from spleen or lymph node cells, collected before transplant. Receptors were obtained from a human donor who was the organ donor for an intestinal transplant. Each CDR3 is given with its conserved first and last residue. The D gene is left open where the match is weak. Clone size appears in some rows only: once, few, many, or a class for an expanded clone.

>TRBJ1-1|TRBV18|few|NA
CASSHIGQSNTEAFF
TGTGCCAGCTCACACATTGGACAGTCGAACACTGAAGCTTTCTTT
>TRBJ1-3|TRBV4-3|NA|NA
CASSQDISSGNTIYF
TGCGCCAGCAGCCAAGACATCAGCTCTGGAAACACCATATATTTT
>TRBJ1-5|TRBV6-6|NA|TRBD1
CASSKTGQALQPQHF
TGTGCCAGCAGTAAAACGGGACAGGCCCTTCAGCCCCAGCATTTT
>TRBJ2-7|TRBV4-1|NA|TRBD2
CASSPVTSGRLTYEQYF
TGCGCCAGCAGCCCTGTGACTAGCGGGAGACTAACCTACGAGCAGTACTTC
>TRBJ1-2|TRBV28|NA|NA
CASSGFYGYTF
TGTGCCAGCAGTGGTTTCTATGGCTACACCTTC
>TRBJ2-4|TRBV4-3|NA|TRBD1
CASSPGTGEYIQYF
TGCGCCAGCAGCCCAGGGACAGGGGAGTACATTCAGTACTTC
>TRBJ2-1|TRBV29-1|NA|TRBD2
CSVEPLGGDNEQFF
TGCAGCGTTGAACCCCTCGGGGGGGACAATGAGCAGTTCTTC
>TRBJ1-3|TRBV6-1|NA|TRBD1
CASSDAGTEAGNTIYF
TGTGCCAGCAGTGACGCCGGGACAGAGGCTGGAAACACCATATATTTT
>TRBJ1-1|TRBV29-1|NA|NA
CSVPYGVMNTEAFF
TGCAGCGTCCCTTATGGGGTTATGAACACTGAAGCTTTCTTT
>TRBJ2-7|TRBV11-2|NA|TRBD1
CASSQRTGYYEQYF
TGTGCCAGCAGCCAAAGGACAGGATATTACGAGCAGTACTTC
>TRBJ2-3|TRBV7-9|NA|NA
CASRTGATATQYF
TGTGCCAGCAGAACGGGAGCGACAGCTACGCAGTATTTT
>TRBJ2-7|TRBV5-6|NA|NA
CASSLGVGEQYF
TGTGCCAGCAGCTTAGGAGTGGGAGAGCAGTACTTC
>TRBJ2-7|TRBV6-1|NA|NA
CASSENRNSYEQYF
TGTGCCAGCAGTGAAAACAGGAACTCCTACGAGCAGTACTTC
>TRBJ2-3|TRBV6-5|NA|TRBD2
CASSYQAGGGTDTQYF
TGTGCCAGCAGTTACCAAGCGGGAGGTGGGACAGATACGCAGTATTTT
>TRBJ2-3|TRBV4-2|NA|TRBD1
CASSQVQGATDTQYF
TGTGCCAGCAGCCAAGTGCAGGGGGCCACAGATACGCAGTATTTT
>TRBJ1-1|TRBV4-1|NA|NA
CASSQDRWSEAFF
TGCGCCAGCAGCCAAGATCGGTGGTCGGAAGCTTTCTTT
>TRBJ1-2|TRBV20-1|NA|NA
CSALGVGYTF
TGCAGTGCTTTGGGGGTTGGCTACACCTTC
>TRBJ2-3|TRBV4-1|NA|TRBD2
CASSQVSSGPATDTQYF
TGCGCCAGCAGCCAAGTTTCTAGCGGGCCCGCCACAGATACGCAGTATTTT
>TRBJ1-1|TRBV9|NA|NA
CASSLKIVSEAFF
TGTGCCAGCAGCCTTAAGATCGTTTCGGAAGCTTTCTTT
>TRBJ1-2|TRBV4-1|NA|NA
CASSQDRTDYGYTF
TGCGCCAGCAGCCAAGATAGAACAGACTATGGCTACACCTTC
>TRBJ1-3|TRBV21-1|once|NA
CASSKVGPGQYPNTIYF
TGTGCCAGCAGCAAAGTGGGACCGGGACAGTACCCTAACACCATATATTTT
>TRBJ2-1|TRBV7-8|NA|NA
CASSATRMSSYNEQFF
TGTGCCAGCAGCGCAACTAGGATGAGCTCCTACAATGAGCAGTTCTTC
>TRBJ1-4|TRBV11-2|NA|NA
CASSLNLGANEKLFF
TGTGCCAGCAGCTTAAATCTGGGAGCTAATGAAAAACTGTTTTTT
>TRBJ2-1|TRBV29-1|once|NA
CSVGKYNEQFF
TGCAGCGTTGGCAAGTACAATGAGCAGTTCTTC
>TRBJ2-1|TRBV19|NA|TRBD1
CASSSGTGPYEQFF
TGTGCCAGTAGTAGCGGGACAGGGCCCTACGAGCAGTTCTTC
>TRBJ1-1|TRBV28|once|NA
CASSTSWGAQNTEAFF
TGTGCCAGCAGCACCTCCTGGGGAGCCCAAAACACTGAAGCTTTCTTT
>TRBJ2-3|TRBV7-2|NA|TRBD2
CASSLGLAGITDTQYF
TGTGCCAGCAGCTTAGGACTAGCGGGTATCACAGATACGCAGTATTTT
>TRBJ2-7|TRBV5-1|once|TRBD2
CASSQTSGSSYEQYF
TGCGCCAGCAGCCAGACTAGCGGGAGCTCCTACGAGCAGTACTTC
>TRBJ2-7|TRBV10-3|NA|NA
CAIGTGRGAGPYEQYF
TGTGCCATCGGTACGGGCCGGGGAGCAGGTCCCTACGAGCAGTACTTC